Shown below are 6 T cell receptor beta chains from a single sample sequenced in a study of early T cells in non-severe SARS-CoV-2 infection. TCRdb ran MiXCR on the 5' RACE reads and lists one entry per CDR3 protein. The repertoire holds under 85,000 distinct CDR3 sequences, with roughly 9.4% as singletons. The sequenced material came from whole blood. Receptors originate from an adult who was a healthcare worker with PCR-confirmed SARS-CoV-2 infection or an uninfected control (not recorded which).

This clonotype has at least ten counts. The V call is TRBV5-1, the J call TRBJ1-2, with 7 bases aligning to TRBD1. Looked up from germline, CDR1 is SGHRS and CDR2 is YFSETQ. With V trimmed by 0 bases and J by 1 base, 9 bases remained unmatched. The CDR3 totals 17 residues. The CDR3 nucleotides are TGCGCCAGCAGCTTGGCCGGGACAGAAGTGATTAACTATGGCTACACCTTC. It yields the protein CASSLAGTEVINYGYTF.

Here the CDR3 reads CASSLASLHTQYF. The CDR3 nucleotides are TGTGCCAGCAGCTTAGCGAGCCTTCATACGCAGTATTTT. The chain joins TRBV7-2 to TRBJ2-3, with D uncertain. Trimming took off 0 bases at V and 7 bases at J, with 8 bases between the two ends. The CDR3 spans 13 residues. Germline V gives CDR1 SGHTA, CDR2 FQGNSA.

The sample holds a few counts of this clonotype. The rearrangement joins TRBV10-3 to TRBJ2-5, with D hard to call. The CDR3 totals 15 residues. The V gene's germline CDR1 is ENHRY and CDR2 SYGVKD. V was trimmed by 7 bases and J by 1 base, leaving 16 bases between them. In DNA form, the CDR3 reads TGTGCCATCAATCGGCTGCGGCCCTTCCAAGAGACCCAGTACTTC. It translates to CAINRLRPFQETQYF.

This clonotype was recorded at least ten times. The chain uses TRBV20-1 and TRBJ2-7; no clear D gene. Looked up from germline, CDR1 is DFQATT and CDR2 is SNEGSKA (reference sequence). V was trimmed by 5 bases and J by 3 bases, leaving 14 bases between them. The CDR3 is made up of 13 amino acids. CDR3 residues: CSADTETLYEQYF. The CDR3 coding sequence is TGCAGTGCTGATACAGAGACTCTCTACGAGCAGTACTTC.

V is TRBV29-1 and J is TRBJ2-3; D unclear. With 5 bases removed from V and 6 bases from J, the gap between germline ends came to 12 bases. The length of the CDR3 is 12 residues. Germline V gene sequence: CDR1 SQVTM, CDR2 ANQGSEA. In DNA, the CDR3 is TGCAGCGTTCAGAAGGGTGCGGATACGCAGTATTTT. Its translation is CSVQKGADTQYF.

For this clonotype: A much larger clonotype is one base distant, so this may be a read error. The chain carries TRBV6-6 and TRBJ2-2; D uncertain. V was clipped by 4 bases and J by 4 bases, with 7 bases between them. This CDR3 has 13 residues. CDR1 is MNHNY and CDR2 is SVGAGI in the germline V gene (reference sequence). CDR3 DNA: TGTGCCAGCAGTTCCCCGATCACCGGGGAGCTGTTTTTT. Protein: CASSSPITGELFF.